A single sample is the source of the 11 T cell receptor beta chains below, sequenced in a study of regulatory T cells in long-lasting Graves disease. Time point described: persistent/refractory GD, antithyroid drugs over 5 years with positive TRAb. The TCR library was made from RNA extracted from PBMCs. Arm-PCR of CDR3 regions and iRepertoire HTBI primers were the basis on which TCR beta libraries were built. TCRdb re-called the multiplex PCR reads through MiXCR, storing one row per CDR3 protein. The top ten clones hold roughly 46% of a sample with 650,000 to 700,000 distinct CDR3 sequences, about 30% of them seen once. The sequenced sample was peripheral blood mononuclear cells (PBMCs), obtained when the disease was refractory, from a patient treated with antithyroid drugs. Receptors were obtained from a female donor with Graves disease.

Comment on this clonotype: A much bigger clone sits one base away, suggesting this may be a read error. CDR3 loop: CASSPRQCGSPLHF. In DNA, the CDR3 is TGTGCCAGCAGTCCACGACAGTGCGGTTCACCCCTCCACTTT. V gene TRBV12-3 or TRBV12-4 combines with J gene TRBJ1-1; possibly TRBD1 for D (5 bases). The tail of the sequence fits TRBJ1-6 better, so the J call may be wrong. CDR3 length: 14 residues.

This clonotype was detected only a few times. The rearrangement uses TRBV2 and TRBJ2-7; 11 nucleotides agree with TRBD2. The CDR3 runs 16 residues. V trimming: 8 bases; J trimming: 2 bases; junction bases outside the gene matches: 11. Germline V CDR1 and CDR2: SNHLY, FYNNEI. The DNA for the CDR3 is TGTGCCAGCGCCAGAACACGACTAGCGGGAACCTACGAGCAGTACTTC. This sequence encodes CASARTRLAGTYEQYF.

The rearrangement uses TRBV13 and TRBJ1-1; no firm D call. This CDR3 has 12 residues. Trimming removed 5 bases from V and 6 bases from J, with 10 bases in between. Looked up from germline, CDR1 is PRHDT and CDR2 is FYEKMQ (reference sequence). This chain's CDR3 is CASSLTHPEAFF. CDR3 nucleotides: TGTGCCAGCAGCCTGACTCACCCTGAAGCTTTCTTT.

This clonotype was seen once. V usage is TRBV20-1 and J usage is TRBJ1-2; the D is unclear. Germline CDR1 and CDR2: DFQATT and SNEGSKA (reference sequence). CDR3 length: 13 residues. V lost 0 bases, J lost 2 bases, and 7 bases lay in between. CDR3 in amino acids: CSARDITNYGYTF. The CDR3 coding sequence is TGCAGTGCTAGAGACATAACCAACTATGGCTACACCTTC.

Concerning this clonotype: A much larger clonotype is one base distant, so this may be a read error. The rearrangement joins TRBV2 to TRBJ1-6; D is possibly TRBD1 (6 bases). Deletions cut 4 bases from V and 7 bases from J, with 14 bases between. This CDR3 is built from 15 residues. CDR1 and CDR2 (germline): SNHLY, FYNNEI. Here the CDR3 reads CASSVGQIWNSPLHF. Written as DNA, the CDR3 is TGTGCCAGCAGTGTCGGACAGATATGGAATTCACCCCTCCACTTT.

This clonotype was seen more than once but under ten times. V is TRBV5-1 and J is TRBJ1-6; D remains ambiguous. The germline gives CDR1 SGHRS, CDR2 YFSETQ. The CDR3 is 17 residues long. V was shortened by 0 bases and J by 0 bases, with 10 bases between the two germline ends. This CDR3 is CASSLEGSISYNSPLHF. CDR3 nucleotide sequence: TGCGCCAGCAGCTTGGAAGGCAGTATCTCCTATAATTCACCCCTCCACTTT.

The chain has TRBV12-3 or TRBV12-4 and TRBJ1-2; TRBD1 matches at 9 bases. V shed 7 bases and J 6 bases; nucleotides not matched to a gene: 3. CDR3 size: 12 residues. The CDR3, as DNA: TGTGCCAGCAACGACAGGGGGAATGGCTACACCTTC. Translated: CASNDRGNGYTF.

This chain uses TRBV4-1 with TRBJ2-1; 10 bases align to TRBD2. The ends lost 3 bases at V and 6 bases at J; junction bases unmatched: 5. This CDR3 comprises 15 residues. CDR1 is MGHRA, CDR2 YSYEKL, per germline. In nucleotides, the CDR3 is TGCGCCAGCAGCCATCCTAGCGGGAGTCGCAATGAGCAGTTCTTC. This codes for CASSHPSGSRNEQFF.

The CDR3 sequence: CASSTRQRAYEQYF. Here the CDR3 DNA reads TGTGCCAGCAGTACCCGACAGAGGGCCTACGAGCAGTACTTC. The chain has TRBV12-3 or TRBV12-4 and TRBJ2-7; D could derive from TRBD1 or TRBD2 (5 bases each). V gave up 5 bases and J gave up 2 bases, with 13 bases separating them. CDR3 length equals 14 residues.

This clonotype was recorded at least ten times. The chain couples TRBV2 to TRBJ2-1; perhaps TRBD2 as D (5 bases). The CDR3 contains 16 residues. Germline V gives CDR1 SNHLY, CDR2 FYNNEI. Trimming pared 3 bases from V and 7 bases from J, leaving 19 bases between. CDR3 DNA: TGTGCCAGCAGTGAGGATCGACTCGGGAAAGATAATGAGCAGTTCTTC. Translated, it gives CASSEDRLGKDNEQFF.

The chain has TRBV4-1 and TRBJ2-2; 7 nucleotides line up with TRBD1. The CDR3 covers 14 residues. V was clipped by 5 bases and J by 5 bases; unmatched bases: 5. CDR1 is MGHRA, CDR2 YSYEKL, per germline. In DNA form, the CDR3 reads TGCGCCAGCAGCAAGGGGGCAGGGACCGGGGAGCTGTTTTTT. This gives the protein CASSKGAGTGELFF.